This T cell receptor beta chain was identified during a study of cytomegalovirus exposure and HLA in healthy donors. The study, taken as a whole, reports: A few V segments could not be told apart, such as TRBV6-2 and TRBV6-3, and were left out. Across HLA loci, a later analysis found differing TCR association rates, with DRB1 most and HLA-C fewest.

The primer mix had 60 Vbeta and 13 Jbeta primers. TCRdb keeps only in-frame clones here, not all; method: immunoSEQ multiplex PCR. Of about 70,000 clones detected, around two thirds appear once; the ten largest clones hold approximately 10%. Notes on this clone: The antigen is undetermined.

The CDR3 length is 13 residues. Germline V gene data show CDR1 as SGHNT and CDR2 as YENEEA. Trimming took off 0 bases at V and 5 bases at J, with 7 bases between the two ends. This chain uses TRBV11-3 with TRBJ2-5; tentative D call: TRBD1 (6 bases). Source material: PBMCs. The clonotype comes from a human donor in good health. CDR3 bases: TGTGCCAGCAGCTTAGATAGGGGGGAGACCCAGTACTTC. It encodes CASSLDRGETQYF.